This TCR beta chain stems from a study of blood T cells in healthy people across ages. Trimming cost V 7 bases and J 4 bases; bases outside gene matches: 6. CDR1 and CDR2 from the germline V gene are MNHEY and SMNVEV (reference sequence). The CDR3 runs 15 residues. This clonotype was detected only a few times. Per-sample yields of isolated PBMCs were at least 6.5 million. There were at least 6 micrograms of total RNA extracted from every sample. For the second PCR, which ran for about 7 to 11 cycles, a sample-barcoded 5' primer and a J-beta primer mix were used. Tagging of each cDNA molecule was performed by a template-switch adaptor with 12 random nucleotides. TCRdb redid the calling of the 5' RACE reads with MiXCR, one entry per CDR3 protein. The repertoire holds over 600,000 distinct CDR3 sequences, more than 35% seen once, with around a sixth in the top ten.

The sample consisted of blood. V is TRBV27 and J is TRBJ2-1, with TRBD1 identical over 11 bases. This TCR derives from a man at least 80 years old in good health. Written as DNA, the CDR3 is TGTGCCAGCACCCGGGACAGGGGGGGATACAATGAGCAGTTCTTC. Its protein product is CASTRDRGGYNEQFF.